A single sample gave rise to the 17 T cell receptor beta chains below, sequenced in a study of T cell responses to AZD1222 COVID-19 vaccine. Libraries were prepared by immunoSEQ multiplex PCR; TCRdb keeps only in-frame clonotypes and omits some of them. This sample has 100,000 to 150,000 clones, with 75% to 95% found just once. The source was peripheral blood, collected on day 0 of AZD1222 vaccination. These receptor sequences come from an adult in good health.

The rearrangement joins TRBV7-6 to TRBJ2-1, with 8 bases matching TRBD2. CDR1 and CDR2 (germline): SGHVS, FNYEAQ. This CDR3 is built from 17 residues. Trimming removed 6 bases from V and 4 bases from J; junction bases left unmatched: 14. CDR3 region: CASSSWAGRASYNEQFF. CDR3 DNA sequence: TGTGCCAGCAGTTCCTGGGCCGGGAGGGCCTCATACAATGAGCAGTTCTTC. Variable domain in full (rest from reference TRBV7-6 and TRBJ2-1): GAGVSQSPRYKVTKRGQDVALRCDPISGHVSLYWYRQALGQGPEFLTYFNYEAQQDKSGLPNDRFSAERPEGSISTLTIQRTEQRDSAMYRCASSSWAGRASYNEQFFGPGTRLTVL.

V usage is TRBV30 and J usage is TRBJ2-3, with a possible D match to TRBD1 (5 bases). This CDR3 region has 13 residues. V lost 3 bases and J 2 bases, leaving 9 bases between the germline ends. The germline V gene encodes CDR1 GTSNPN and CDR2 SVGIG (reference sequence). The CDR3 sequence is CAWRSTATDTQYF. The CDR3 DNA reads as TGTGCCTGGAGGTCGACAGCCACAGATACGCAGTATTTT.

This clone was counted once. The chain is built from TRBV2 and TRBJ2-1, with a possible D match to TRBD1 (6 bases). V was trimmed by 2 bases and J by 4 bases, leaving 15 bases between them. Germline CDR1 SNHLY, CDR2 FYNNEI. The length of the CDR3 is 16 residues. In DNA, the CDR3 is TGTGCCAGCAGTGAAAAAAGGGACACCTTTTACAATGAGCAGTTCTTC. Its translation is CASSEKRDTFYNEQFF.

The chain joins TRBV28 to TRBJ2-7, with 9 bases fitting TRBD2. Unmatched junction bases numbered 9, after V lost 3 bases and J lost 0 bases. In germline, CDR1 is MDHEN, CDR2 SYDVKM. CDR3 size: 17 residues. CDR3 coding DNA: TGTGCCAGCAGTTTCTTGTCGCTAGCGGGGACCTCCTACGAGCAGTACTTC. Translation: CASSFLSLAGTSYEQYF. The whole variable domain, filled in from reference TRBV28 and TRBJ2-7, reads DVKVTQSSRYLVKRTGEKVFLECVQDMDHENMFWYRQDPGLGLRLIYFSYDVKMKEKGDIPEGYSVSREKKERFSLILESASTNQTSMYLCASSFLSLAGTSYEQYFGPGTRLTVT.

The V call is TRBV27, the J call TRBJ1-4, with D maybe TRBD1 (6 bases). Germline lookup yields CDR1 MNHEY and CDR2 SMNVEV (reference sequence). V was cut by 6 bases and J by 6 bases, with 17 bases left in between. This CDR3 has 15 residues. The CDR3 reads CASSWGRSGDEKLFF. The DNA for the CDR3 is TGTGCCAGCAGCTGGGGGCGAAGTGGGGATGAAAAACTGTTTTTT.

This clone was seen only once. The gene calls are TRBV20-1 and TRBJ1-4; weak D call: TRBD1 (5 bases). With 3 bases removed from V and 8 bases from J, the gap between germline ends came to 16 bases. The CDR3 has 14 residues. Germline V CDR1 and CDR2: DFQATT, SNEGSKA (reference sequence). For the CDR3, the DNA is TGCAGTGCTAGTCGCGGGGCGAGTTGGGAAAAACTGTTTTTT. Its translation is CSASRGASWEKLFF.

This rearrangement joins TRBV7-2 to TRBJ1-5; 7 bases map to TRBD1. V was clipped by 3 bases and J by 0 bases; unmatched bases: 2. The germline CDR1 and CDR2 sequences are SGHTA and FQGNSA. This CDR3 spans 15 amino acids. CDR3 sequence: CASSFYRGSNQPQHF. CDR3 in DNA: TGTGCCAGCAGCTTCTACAGGGGTAGCAATCAGCCCCAGCATTTT.

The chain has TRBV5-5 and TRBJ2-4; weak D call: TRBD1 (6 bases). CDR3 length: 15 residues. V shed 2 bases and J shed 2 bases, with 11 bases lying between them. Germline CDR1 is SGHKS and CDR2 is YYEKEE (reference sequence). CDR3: CASSLQQGPKNIQYF. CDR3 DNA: TGTGCCAGCAGCTTACAACAGGGCCCCAAAAACATTCAGTACTTC.

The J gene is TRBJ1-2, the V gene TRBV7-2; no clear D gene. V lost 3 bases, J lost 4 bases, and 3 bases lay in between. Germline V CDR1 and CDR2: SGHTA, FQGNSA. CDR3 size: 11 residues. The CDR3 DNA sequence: TGTGCCAGCAGCTTTCCCTATGGCTACACCTTC. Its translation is CASSFPYGYTF.

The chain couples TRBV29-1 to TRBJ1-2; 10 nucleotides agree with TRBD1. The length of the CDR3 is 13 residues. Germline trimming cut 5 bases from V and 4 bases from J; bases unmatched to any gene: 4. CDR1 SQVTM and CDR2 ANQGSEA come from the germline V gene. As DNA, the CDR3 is TGCAGCGTTAGACAGGGGGCTGGCTATGGCTACACCTTC. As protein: CSVRQGAGYGYTF.

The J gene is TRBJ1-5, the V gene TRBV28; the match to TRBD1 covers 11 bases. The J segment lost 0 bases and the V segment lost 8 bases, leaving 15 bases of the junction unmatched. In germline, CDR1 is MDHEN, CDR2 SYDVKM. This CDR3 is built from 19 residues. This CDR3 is CASCPLPGQGGSSNQPQHF. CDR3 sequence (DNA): TGTGCCAGCTGCCCTCTTCCGGGACAGGGGGGGTCTAGCAATCAGCCCCAGCATTTT.

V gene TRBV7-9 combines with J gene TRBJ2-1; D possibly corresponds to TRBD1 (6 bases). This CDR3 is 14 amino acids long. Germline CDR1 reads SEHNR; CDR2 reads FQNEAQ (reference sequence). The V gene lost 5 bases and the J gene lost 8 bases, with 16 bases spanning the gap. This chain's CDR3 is CASSPRGIRYEQFF. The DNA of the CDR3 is TGTGCCAGCAGCCCCAGGGGAATCAGGTATGAGCAGTTCTTC.

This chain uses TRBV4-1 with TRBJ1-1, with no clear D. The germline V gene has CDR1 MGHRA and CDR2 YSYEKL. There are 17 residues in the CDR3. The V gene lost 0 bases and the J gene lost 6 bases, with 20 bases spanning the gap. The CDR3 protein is CASSQDRLILNWAEAFF. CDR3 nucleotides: TGCGCCAGCAGCCAAGATCGACTCATACTTAACTGGGCTGAAGCTTTCTTT.

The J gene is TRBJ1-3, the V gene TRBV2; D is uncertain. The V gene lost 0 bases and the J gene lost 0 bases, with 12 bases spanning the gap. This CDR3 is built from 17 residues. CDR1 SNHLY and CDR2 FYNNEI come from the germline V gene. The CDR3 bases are TGTGCCAGCAGTGAAGCGCGGCAGGCCCACTCTGGAAACACCATATATTTT. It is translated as CASSEARQAHSGNTIYF.

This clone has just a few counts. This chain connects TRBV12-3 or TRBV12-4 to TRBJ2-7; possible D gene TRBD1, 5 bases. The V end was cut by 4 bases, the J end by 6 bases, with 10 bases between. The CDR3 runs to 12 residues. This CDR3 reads CASSSSGLEQYF. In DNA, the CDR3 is TGTGCCAGCAGTTCCTCAGGGCTCGAGCAGTACTTC.

The CDR3 here is CASSLYPRQGLNNQPQHF. The CDR3 DNA follows: TGCGCCAGCAGCTTGTATCCTAGACAGGGGCTGAACAATCAGCCCCAGCATTTT. The rearrangement uses TRBV5-1 and TRBJ1-5; TRBD1 matches at 8 bases. The CDR3 totals 18 residues. With V trimmed by 1 base and J by 3 bases, 12 bases remained unmatched. CDR1 is SGHRS and CDR2 is YFSETQ in the germline V gene.

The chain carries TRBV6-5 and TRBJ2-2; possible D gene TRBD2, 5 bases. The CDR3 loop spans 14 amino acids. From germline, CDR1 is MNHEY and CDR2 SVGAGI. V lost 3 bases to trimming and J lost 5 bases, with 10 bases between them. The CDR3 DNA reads TGTGCCAGCAGTTATGACTATAGGACCGGGGAGCTGTTTTTT. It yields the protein CASSYDYRTGELFF.